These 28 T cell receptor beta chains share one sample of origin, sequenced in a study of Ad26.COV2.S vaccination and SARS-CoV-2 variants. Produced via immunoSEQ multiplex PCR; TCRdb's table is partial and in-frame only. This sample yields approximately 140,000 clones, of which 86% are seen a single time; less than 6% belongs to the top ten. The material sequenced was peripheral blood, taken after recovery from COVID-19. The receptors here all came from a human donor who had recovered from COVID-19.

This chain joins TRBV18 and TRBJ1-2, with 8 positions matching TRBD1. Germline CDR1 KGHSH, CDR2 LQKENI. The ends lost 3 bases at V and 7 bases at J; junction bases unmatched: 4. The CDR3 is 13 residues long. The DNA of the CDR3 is TGTGCCAGCTCACCGGACAGGGTTGTTGGCTACACCTTC. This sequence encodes CASSPDRVVGYTF.

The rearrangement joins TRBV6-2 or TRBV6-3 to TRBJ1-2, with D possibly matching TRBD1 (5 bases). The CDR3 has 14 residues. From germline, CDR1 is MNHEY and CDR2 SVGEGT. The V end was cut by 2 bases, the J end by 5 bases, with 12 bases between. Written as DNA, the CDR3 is TGTGCCAGCAGTTACGGGGCAGGAGCATATGGCTACACCTTC. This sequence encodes CASSYGAGAYGYTF.

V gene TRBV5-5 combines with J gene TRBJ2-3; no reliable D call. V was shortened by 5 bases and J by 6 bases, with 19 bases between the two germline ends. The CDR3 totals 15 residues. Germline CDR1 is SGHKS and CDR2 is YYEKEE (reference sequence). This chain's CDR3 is CASSSRPLSTDTQYF. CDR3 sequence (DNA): TGTGCCAGCAGTTCACGACCCCTAAGTACGGATACGCAGTATTTT.

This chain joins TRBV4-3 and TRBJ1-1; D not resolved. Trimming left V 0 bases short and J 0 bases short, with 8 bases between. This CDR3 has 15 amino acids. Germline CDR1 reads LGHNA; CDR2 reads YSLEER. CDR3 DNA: TGCGCCAGCAGCCAAGATTTTCGTCTGAACACTGAAGCTTTCTTT. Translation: CASSQDFRLNTEAFF.

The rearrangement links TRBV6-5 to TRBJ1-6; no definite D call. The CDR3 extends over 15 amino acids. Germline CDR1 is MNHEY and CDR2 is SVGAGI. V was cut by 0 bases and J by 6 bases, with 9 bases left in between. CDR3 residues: CASSYSRRGNSPLHF. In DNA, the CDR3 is TGTGCCAGCAGTTACTCCCGCAGAGGTAATTCACCCCTCCACTTT.

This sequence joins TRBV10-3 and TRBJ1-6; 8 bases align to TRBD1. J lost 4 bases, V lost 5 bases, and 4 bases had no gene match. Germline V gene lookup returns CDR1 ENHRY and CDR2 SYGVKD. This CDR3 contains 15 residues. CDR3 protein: CAISSGQGYNSPLHF. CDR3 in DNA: TGTGCCATCAGTTCTGGACAGGGATATAATTCACCCCTCCACTTT.

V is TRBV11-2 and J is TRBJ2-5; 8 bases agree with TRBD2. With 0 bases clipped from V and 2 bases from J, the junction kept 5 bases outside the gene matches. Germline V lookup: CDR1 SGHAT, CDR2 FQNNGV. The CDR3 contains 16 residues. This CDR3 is CASSLEAAGVQETQYF. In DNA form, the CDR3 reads TGTGCCAGCAGCTTAGAAGCAGCGGGGGTTCAAGAGACCCAGTACTTC.

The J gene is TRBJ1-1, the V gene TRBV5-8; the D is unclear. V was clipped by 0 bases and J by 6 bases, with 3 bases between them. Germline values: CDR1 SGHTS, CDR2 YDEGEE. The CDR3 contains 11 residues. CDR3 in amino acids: CASSLVAEAFF. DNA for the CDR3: TGTGCCAGCAGCTTGGTGGCTGAAGCTTTCTTT.

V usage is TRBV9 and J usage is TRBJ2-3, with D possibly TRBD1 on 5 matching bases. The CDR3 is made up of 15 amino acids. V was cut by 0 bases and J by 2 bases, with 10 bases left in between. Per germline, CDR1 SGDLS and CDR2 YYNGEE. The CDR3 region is CASSVDDRSTDTQYF. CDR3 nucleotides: TGTGCCAGCAGCGTAGACGACAGATCCACAGATACGCAGTATTTT.

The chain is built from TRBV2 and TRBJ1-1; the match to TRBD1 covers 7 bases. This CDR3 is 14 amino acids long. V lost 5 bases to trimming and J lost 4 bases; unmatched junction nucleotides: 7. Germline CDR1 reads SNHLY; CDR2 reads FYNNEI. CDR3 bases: TGTGCCAGCAGTTTTCGACAGGGCATCACTGAAGCTTTCTTT. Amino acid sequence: CASSFRQGITEAFF.

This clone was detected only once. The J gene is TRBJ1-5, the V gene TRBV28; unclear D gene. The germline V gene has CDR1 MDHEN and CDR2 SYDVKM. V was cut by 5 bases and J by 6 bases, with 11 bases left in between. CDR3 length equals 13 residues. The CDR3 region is CASSPKTGQPQHF. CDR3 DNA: TGTGCCAGCAGTCCCAAGACGGGTCAGCCCCAGCATTTT.

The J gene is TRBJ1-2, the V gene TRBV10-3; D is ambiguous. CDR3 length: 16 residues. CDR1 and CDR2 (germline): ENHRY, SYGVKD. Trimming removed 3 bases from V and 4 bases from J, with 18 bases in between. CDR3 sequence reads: CAISDDPLRAAYGYTF. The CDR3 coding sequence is TGTGCCATCAGTGACGATCCCCTCAGAGCCGCCTATGGCTACACCTTC.

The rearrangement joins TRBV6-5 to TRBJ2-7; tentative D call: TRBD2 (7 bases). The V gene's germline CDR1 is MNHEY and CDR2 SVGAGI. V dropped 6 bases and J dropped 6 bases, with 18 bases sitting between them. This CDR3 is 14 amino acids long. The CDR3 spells CASSDGGGMIEQYF. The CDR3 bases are TGTGCCAGCAGCGACGGCGGGGGCATGATCGAGCAGTACTTC.

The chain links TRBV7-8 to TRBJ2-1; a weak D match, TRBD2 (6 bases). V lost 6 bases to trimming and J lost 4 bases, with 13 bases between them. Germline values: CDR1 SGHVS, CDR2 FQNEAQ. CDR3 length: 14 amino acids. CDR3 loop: CASRRPGLYNEQFF. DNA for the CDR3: TGTGCCAGCAGAAGACCGGGACTGTACAATGAGCAGTTCTTC.

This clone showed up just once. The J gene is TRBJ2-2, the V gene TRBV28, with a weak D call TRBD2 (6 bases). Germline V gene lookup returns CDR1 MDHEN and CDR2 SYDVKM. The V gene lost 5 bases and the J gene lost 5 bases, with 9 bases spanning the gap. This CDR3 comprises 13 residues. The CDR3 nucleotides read TGTGCCAGCAGTCGGAGGGATACCGGGGAGCTGTTTTTT. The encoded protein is CASSRRDTGELFF.

The DNA for the CDR3 is TGTGCCAGCAGCTTGGACAGAGCCAAAAACATTCAGTACTTC. It translates to CASSLDRAKNIQYF. V usage is TRBV5-8 and J usage is TRBJ2-4; D unresolved. The CDR3 extends over 14 amino acids. Germline V gene sequence: CDR1 SGHTS, CDR2 YDEGEE. Deletions cut 0 bases from V and 0 bases from J, with 4 bases between.

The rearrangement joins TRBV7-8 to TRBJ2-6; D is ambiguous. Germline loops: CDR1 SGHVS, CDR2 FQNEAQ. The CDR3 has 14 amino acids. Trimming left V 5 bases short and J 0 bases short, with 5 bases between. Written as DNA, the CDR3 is TGTGCCAGCAGCATACCCTCTGGGGCCAACGTCCTGACTTTC. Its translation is CASSIPSGANVLTF.

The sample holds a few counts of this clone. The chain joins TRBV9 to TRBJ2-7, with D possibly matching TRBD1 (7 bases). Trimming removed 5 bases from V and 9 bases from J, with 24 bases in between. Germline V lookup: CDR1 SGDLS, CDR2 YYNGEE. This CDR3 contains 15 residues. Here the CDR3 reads CASSRRGDRAEGQYF. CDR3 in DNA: TGTGCCAGCAGTCGTAGGGGGGACAGAGCAGAAGGGCAGTACTTC.

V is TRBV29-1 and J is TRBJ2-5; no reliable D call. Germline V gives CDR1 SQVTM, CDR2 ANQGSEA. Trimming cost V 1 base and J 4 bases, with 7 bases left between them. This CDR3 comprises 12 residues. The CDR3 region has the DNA TGCAGCGTTGAAGTCTGGACAGAGACCCAGTACTTC. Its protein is CSVEVWTETQYF.

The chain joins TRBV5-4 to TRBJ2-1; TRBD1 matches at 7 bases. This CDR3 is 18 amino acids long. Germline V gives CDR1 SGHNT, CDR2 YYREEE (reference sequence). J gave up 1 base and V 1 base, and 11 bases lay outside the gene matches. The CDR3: CASSLFKDWDSSYNEQFF. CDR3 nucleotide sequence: TGTGCCAGCAGCTTGTTCAAGGATTGGGACAGTTCCTACAATGAGCAGTTCTTC.

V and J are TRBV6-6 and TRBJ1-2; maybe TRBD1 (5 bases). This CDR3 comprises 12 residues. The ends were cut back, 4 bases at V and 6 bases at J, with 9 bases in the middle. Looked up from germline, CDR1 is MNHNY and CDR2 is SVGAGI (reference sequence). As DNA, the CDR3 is TGTGCCAGCAGTTTACCAGGGAATGGCTACACCTTC. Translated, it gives CASSLPGNGYTF.

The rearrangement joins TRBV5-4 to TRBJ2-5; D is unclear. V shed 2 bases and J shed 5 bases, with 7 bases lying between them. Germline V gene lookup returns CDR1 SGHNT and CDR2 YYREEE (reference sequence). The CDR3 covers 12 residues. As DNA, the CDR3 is TGTGCCAGCAGCTTCCCCCGGGAGACCCAGTACTTC. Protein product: CASSFPRETQYF.

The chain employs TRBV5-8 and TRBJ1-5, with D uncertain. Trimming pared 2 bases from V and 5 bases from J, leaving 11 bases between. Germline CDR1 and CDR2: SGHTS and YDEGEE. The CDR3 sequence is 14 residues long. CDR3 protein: CASSFNRADQPQHF. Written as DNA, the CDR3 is TGTGCCAGCAGCTTTAATCGGGCGGATCAGCCCCAGCATTTT.

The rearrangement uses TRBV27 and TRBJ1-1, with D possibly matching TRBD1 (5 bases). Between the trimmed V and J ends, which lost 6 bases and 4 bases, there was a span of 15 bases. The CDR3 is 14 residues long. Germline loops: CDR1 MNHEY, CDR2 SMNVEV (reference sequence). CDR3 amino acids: CASRPGVGSTEAFF. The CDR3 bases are TGTGCCAGCAGACCGGGGGTTGGTAGCACTGAAGCTTTCTTT.

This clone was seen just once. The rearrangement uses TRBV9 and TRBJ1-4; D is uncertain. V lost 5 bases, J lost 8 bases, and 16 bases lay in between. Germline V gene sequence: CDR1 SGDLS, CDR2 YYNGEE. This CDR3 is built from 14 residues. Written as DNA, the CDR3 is TGTGCCAGCAGAATAAGCCCAGGTGGGGAAAAACTGTTTTTT. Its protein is CASRISPGGEKLFF.

CDR3 nucleotides: TGCGCCAGCAGCCAAGATCGGGTCAAGGCGGGGTTTTCAGAGACCCAGTACTTC. It encodes CASSQDRVKAGFSETQYF. The chain joins TRBV4-1 to TRBJ2-5; tentative D call: TRBD2 (6 bases). Trimming shortened V by 0 bases and J by 4 bases, and 21 bases separated the two germline ends. CDR3 length: 18 residues. Germline CDR1 MGHRA, CDR2 YSYEKL.

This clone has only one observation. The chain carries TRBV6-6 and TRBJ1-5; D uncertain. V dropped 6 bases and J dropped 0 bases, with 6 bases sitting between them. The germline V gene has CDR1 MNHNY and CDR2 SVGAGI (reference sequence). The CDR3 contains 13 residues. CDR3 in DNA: TGTGCCAGCAGACCCGATAGCAATCAGCCCCAGCATTTT. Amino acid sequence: CASRPDSNQPQHF.

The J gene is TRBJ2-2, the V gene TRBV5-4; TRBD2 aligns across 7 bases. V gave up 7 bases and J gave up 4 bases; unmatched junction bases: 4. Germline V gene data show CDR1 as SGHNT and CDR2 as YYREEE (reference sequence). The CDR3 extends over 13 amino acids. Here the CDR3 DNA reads TGTGCCAGCTCGGGAGGACCCACCGGGGAGCTGTTTTTT. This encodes CASSGGPTGELFF. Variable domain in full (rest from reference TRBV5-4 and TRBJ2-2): ETGVTQSPTHLIKTRGQQVTLRCSSQSGHNTVSWYQQALGQGPQFIFQYYREEENGRGNFPPRFSGLQFPNYSSELNVNALELDDSALYLCASSGGPTGELFFGEGSRLTVL.